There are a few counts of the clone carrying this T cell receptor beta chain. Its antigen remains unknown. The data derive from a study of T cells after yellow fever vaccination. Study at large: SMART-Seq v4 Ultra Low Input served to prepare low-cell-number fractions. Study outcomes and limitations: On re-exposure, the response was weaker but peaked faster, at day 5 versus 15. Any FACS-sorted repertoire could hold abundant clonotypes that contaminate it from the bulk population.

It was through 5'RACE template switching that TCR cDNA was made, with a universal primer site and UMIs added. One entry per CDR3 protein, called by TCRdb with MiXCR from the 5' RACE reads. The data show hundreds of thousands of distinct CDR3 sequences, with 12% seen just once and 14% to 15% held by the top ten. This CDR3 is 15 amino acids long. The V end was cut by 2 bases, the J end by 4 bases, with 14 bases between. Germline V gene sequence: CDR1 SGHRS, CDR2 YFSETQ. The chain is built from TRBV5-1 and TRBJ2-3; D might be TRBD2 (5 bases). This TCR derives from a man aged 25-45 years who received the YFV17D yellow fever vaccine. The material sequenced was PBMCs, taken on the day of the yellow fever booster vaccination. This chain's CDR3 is CASSFVGVLADTQYF. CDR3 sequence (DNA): TGCGCCAGCAGCTTTGTGGGAGTTCTAGCAGATACGCAGTATTTT.